These 4 T cell receptor beta chains were all obtained from the same sample, sequenced in a study of shared T cell receptors in the human thymus. Profiling relied on immunoSEQ multiplex PCR, and the TCRdb table lists in-frame clones only, not all of them. Of about 660,000 clones in the sample, around 87% are singletons; the top ten hold over 0.008%. Separately, the same data were catalogued under a study of human thymus T cells.

Sequencing was done on a sample of thymocytes. Source of these receptors: a boy less than two years old with a congenital heart defect.

V gene TRBV5-6 combines with J gene TRBJ1-5; TRBD1 might be the D (5 bases). Germline V gene lookup returns CDR1 SGHDT and CDR2 YYEEEE. The CDR3 covers 15 residues. V was clipped by 3 bases and J by 4 bases, with 14 bases between them. CDR3 loop: CASSSSGGGNQPQHF. Here the CDR3 DNA reads TGTGCCAGCAGCTCCTCCGGGGGGGGGAATCAGCCCCAGCATTTT.

The chain joins TRBV27 to TRBJ1-5; D is unclear. Trimming shortened V by 6 bases and J by 5 bases, and 14 bases separated the two germline ends. CDR1 is MNHEY and CDR2 is SMNVEV in the germline V gene (reference sequence). The CDR3 has 14 residues. The CDR3 DNA is TGTGCCAGCAGCGGACGGGGAGGGCATCAGCCCCAGCATTTT. This gives the protein CASSGRGGHQPQHF.

The CDR3 loop is CASSECGNDSMNTEAFF. In DNA, the CDR3 is TGTGCCAGCAGTGAATGCGGGAACGACTCCATGAACACTGAAGCTTTCTTT. The chain carries TRBV25-1 and TRBJ1-1; D gene uncertain. The CDR3 is 17 residues long. Trimming removed 1 base from V and 0 bases from J, with 15 bases in between. Germline V gene data show CDR1 as MGHDK and CDR2 as SYGVNS. The full variable domain, with the rest looked up from reference TRBV25-1 and TRBJ1-1, is EADIYQTPRYLVIGTGKKITLECSQTMGHDKMYWYQQDPGMELHLIHYSYGVNSTEKGDLSSESTVSRIRTEHFPLTLESARPSHTSQYLCASSECGNDSMNTEAFFGQGTRLTVV.

J is TRBJ1-1 and V is TRBV19, with TRBD1 identical over 11 bases. From germline, CDR1 is LNHDA and CDR2 SQIVND (reference sequence). The length of the CDR3 is 13 residues. V dropped 5 bases and J dropped 8; count of bases not matched to a gene: 4. The CDR3 coding sequence is TGTGCCAGTAGTCTCTGGACAGGGGGCGAAGCTTTCTTT. As protein: CASSLWTGGEAFF.